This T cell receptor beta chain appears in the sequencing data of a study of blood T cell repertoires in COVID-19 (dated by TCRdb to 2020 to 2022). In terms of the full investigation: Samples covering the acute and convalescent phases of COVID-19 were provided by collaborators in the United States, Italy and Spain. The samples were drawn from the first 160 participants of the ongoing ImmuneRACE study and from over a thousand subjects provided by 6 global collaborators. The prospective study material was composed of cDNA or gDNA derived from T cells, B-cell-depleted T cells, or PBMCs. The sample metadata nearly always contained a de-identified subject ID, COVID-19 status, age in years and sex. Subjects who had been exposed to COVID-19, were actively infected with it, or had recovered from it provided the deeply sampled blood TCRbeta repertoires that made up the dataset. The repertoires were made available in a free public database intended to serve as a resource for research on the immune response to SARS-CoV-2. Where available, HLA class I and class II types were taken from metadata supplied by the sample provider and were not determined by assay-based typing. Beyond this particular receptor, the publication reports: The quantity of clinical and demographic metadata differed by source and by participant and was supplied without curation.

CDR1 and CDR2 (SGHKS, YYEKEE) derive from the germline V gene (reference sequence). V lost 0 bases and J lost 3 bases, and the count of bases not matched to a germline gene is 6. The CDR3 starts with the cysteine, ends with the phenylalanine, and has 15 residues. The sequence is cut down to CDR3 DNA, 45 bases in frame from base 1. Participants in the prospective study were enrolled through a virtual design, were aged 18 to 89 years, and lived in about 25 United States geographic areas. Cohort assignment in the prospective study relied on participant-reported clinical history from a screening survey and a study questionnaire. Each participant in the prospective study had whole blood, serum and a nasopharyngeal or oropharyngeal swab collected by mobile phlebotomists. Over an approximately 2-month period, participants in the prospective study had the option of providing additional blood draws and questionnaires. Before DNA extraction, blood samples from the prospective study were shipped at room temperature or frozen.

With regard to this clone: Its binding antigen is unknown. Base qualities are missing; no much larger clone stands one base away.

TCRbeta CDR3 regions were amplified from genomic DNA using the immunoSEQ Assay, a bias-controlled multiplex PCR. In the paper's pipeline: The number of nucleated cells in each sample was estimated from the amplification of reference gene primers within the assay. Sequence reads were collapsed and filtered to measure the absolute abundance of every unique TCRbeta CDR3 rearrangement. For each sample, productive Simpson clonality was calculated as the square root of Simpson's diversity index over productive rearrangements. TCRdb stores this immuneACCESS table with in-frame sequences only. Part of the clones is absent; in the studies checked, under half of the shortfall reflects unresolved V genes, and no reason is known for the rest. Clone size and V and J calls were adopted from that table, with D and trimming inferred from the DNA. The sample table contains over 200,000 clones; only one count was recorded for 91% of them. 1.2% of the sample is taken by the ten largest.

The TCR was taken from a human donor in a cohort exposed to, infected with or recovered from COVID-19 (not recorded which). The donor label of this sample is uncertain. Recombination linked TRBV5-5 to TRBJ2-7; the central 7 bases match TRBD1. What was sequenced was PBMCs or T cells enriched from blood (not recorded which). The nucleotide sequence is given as TGTGCCAGCAGCTTGGTACCGGGACAGCACTACGAGCAGTACTTC. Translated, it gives CASSLVPGQHYEQYF.